This T cell receptor beta chain derives from a study of cytomegalovirus exposure and HLA in healthy donors. The protocol was immunoSEQ multiplex PCR, while the TCRdb copy is restricted to in-frame clones and leaves out a portion. Altogether 100,000 to 150,000 clones are present, 70% to 90% being singletons, with the ten largest covering about 2.1%. Comment on this clone: Its antigen remains unidentified.

Study-wide results and caveats: As confirmed in vitro, a few CMV-associated chains were specific for CMV antigens. According to the study, roughly 160 TCR beta chains were cytomegalovirus-associated. Within the 100 to 150 validation repertoires, first-cohort TCR clusters tended to co-occur, according to a later analysis.

The approximately 120-subject validation cohort, separate from the roughly 670-subject first cohort, included the donors. This clonotype originated in a woman between 18 and 30 years old in good health and CMV-seronegative. Specimen: PBMCs.

Here the CDR3 DNA reads TGTGCCAGCAGCTCGGGACTAGCGGGGGGCCTCTACAATGAGCAGTTCTTC. This codes for CASSSGLAGGLYNEQFF. The chain is built from TRBV11-2 and TRBJ2-1; 15 bases line up with TRBD2. Germline values: CDR1 SGHAT, CDR2 FQNNGV. The CDR3 runs to 17 residues. V shed 4 bases, J shed 3 bases, and the junction held 4 bases outside the gene matches.